This passage covers 22 T cell receptor beta chains from one sample sequenced in a study of CD8 T cells in ankylosing spondylitis. Using its own MiXCR run on the 5' RACE reads, TCRdb lists one record per CDR3 protein. The sample has fewer than 250,000 distinct CDR3 sequences; about 30% are singletons. The sequenced sample was blood, either unsorted or a sorted T cell fraction (not recorded which). The receptors stem from a male donor with ankylosing spondylitis or in good health (not recorded which).

The J gene is TRBJ2-5, the V gene TRBV10-3, with TRBD1 as a possible D gene (8 bases). The V end was cut by 8 bases, the J end by 1 base, with 14 bases between. Germline values: CDR1 ENHRY, CDR2 SYGVKD. This CDR3 has 14 residues. Written as DNA, the CDR3 is TGTGCCATCGGGGGGGGACAGGTCCAAGAGACCCAGTACTTC. As protein: CAIGGGQVQETQYF.

This clonotype was seen a handful of times. The genes are TRBV6-1 and TRBJ2-5; no clear D. Germline loops: CDR1 MNHNS, CDR2 SASEGT. The CDR3 is made up of 14 amino acids. V shed 6 bases and J shed 3 bases, with 14 bases lying between them. The CDR3: CASRVPVAKETQYF. In DNA, the CDR3 is TGTGCCAGCAGAGTCCCCGTAGCCAAAGAGACCCAGTACTTC.

This chain links TRBV20-1 with TRBJ1-2, with D maybe TRBD1 (5 bases). V was shortened by 4 bases and J by 6 bases, with 15 bases between the two germline ends. Germline loops: CDR1 DFQATT, CDR2 SNEGSKA (reference sequence). The CDR3 is 13 amino acids. CDR3 coding DNA: TGCAGTGCTAATGCAGGGCATCTAAATGGCTACACCTTC. Protein sequence: CSANAGHLNGYTF.

The chain carries TRBV20-1 and TRBJ2-3; the D gene is possibly TRBD2 (6 bases). V lost 6 bases and J 5 bases, leaving 15 bases between the germline ends. The CDR3 extends over 13 amino acids. Per the germline V gene, CDR1 is DFQATT and CDR2 is SNEGSKA (reference sequence). The CDR3 nucleotides read TGCAGTGCCGTCCCCGGGGGTGGAGATACGCAGTATTTT. It is translated as CSAVPGGGDTQYF.

There are a few counts of this clonotype. The chain is built from TRBV20-1 and TRBJ2-1; D is possibly TRBD2 (7 bases). The CDR3 runs to 14 residues. V was clipped by 0 bases and J by 6 bases, with 12 bases between them. Germline V gene sequence: CDR1 DFQATT, CDR2 SNEGSKA (reference sequence). The CDR3 spells CSAREPRGGNEQFF. The CDR3, as DNA: TGCAGTGCTAGAGAGCCTAGGGGGGGCAATGAGCAGTTCTTC.

The chain couples TRBV28 to TRBJ2-6; maybe TRBD1 (5 bases). V was clipped by 2 bases and J by 3 bases, with 8 bases between them. This CDR3 contains 15 residues. Germline V gene lookup returns CDR1 MDHEN and CDR2 SYDVKM. The CDR3 here is CASSLLTGGANVLTF. In DNA form, the CDR3 reads TGTGCCAGCAGTTTACTCACAGGTGGGGCCAACGTCCTGACTTTC.

V is TRBV7-2 and J is TRBJ2-3; 8 positions agree with TRBD2. Germline CDR1 reads SGHTA; CDR2 reads FQGNSA. Trimming cost V 1 base and J 5 bases; bases outside gene matches: 5. The CDR3 is made up of 15 amino acids. In DNA, the CDR3 is TGTGCCAGCAGCTTAGGGGGGACTAGAGGAGATACGCAGTATTTT. Its protein is CASSLGGTRGDTQYF.

In this sample, this clonotype turned up many times. The V gene is TRBV6-5, the J gene TRBJ1-2, with no clear D. V lost 7 bases to trimming and J lost 8 bases, with 11 bases between them. The CDR3 contains 11 residues. CDR1 is MNHEY and CDR2 is SVGAGI in the germline V gene. In DNA, the CDR3 is TGTGCCAGCAAGGGCGGGATGGGCTACACCTTC. This sequence encodes CASKGGMGYTF.

This clonotype was counted only a few times. The chain is built from TRBV5-1 and TRBJ2-5; tentatively, D is TRBD1 (5 bases). The CDR3 has 13 residues. V lost 3 bases and J 4 bases, leaving 10 bases between the germline ends. From germline, CDR1 is SGHRS and CDR2 YFSETQ. The CDR3 here is CASSSGLGETQYF. The CDR3 DNA follows: TGCGCCAGCAGCTCAGGGCTAGGAGAGACCCAGTACTTC.

Only a few counts were recorded for this clonotype. The chain has TRBV5-1 and TRBJ2-1; TRBD1 might be the D (6 bases). Germline CDR1 and CDR2: SGHRS and YFSETQ. Trimming stripped 10 bases from V and 3 bases from J, with 11 bases between. The CDR3 is made up of 12 amino acids. In nucleotides, the CDR3 is TGCGCCCCAAAGGACAGCTACAATGAGCAGTTCTTC. As protein: CAPKDSYNEQFF.

J is TRBJ1-6 and V is TRBV6-1; possible D gene TRBD1, 6 bases. CDR3 size: 16 residues. Germline V gene sequence: CDR1 MNHNS, CDR2 SASEGT. Trimming removed 5 bases at V and 0 bases at J, with 11 bases between. CDR3 residues: CASSKTGSSYNSPLHF. In DNA, the CDR3 is TGTGCCAGCAGTAAGACAGGAAGCTCCTATAATTCACCCCTCCACTTT.

To note about this clonotype: Because it lacks the conserved phenylalanine or tryptophan at the end, this CDR3 is likely a read error. This chain uses TRBV12-3 or TRBV12-4 with TRBJ2-5; perhaps D is TRBD1 or TRBD2 (6 bases each). The V end was cut by 6 bases, the J end by 6 bases, with 17 bases between. The CDR3 is made up of 14 amino acids. The CDR3 nucleotides are TGTGCCAGCAGGGACTCTGGGGGGCCGCAGACCCAGTACTCC. Translated: CASRDSGGPQTQYS.

J is TRBJ2-5 and V is TRBV5-6; TRBD2 might be the D (5 bases). Trimming shortened V by 3 bases and J by 2 bases, and 14 bases separated the two germline ends. Germline-derived CDR1 and CDR2 are SGHDT and YYEEEE. CDR3 length equals 15 residues. Here the CDR3 reads CASSSDGEIQETQYF. As DNA, the CDR3 is TGTGCCAGCAGCTCAGACGGGGAGATTCAAGAGACCCAGTACTTC.

This clonotype has more than one count but fewer than ten. V gene TRBV5-1 combines with J gene TRBJ2-2, with 8 bases fitting TRBD1. CDR3 length: 16 amino acids. The V gene's germline CDR1 is SGHRS and CDR2 YFSETQ. V lost 4 bases, J lost 0 bases, and 5 bases stayed unmatched. CDR3 coding DNA: TGCGCCAGCAGCCCGGACAGGGCTACGAACACCGGGGAGCTGTTTTTT. This translates into CASSPDRATNTGELFF.

This clonotype occurred a few times. The CDR3 region has the DNA TGCAGCGGACTAGCGGGGGAGTCAGATACGCAGTATTTT. Translating it yields CSGLAGESDTQYF. The chain links TRBV29-1 to TRBJ2-3, with 12 bases identical to TRBD2. V was clipped by 7 bases and J by 4 bases; unmatched bases: 3. CDR1 and CDR2 from the germline V gene are SQVTM and ANQGSEA. This CDR3 has 13 amino acids.

This clonotype was found a few times. This chain joins TRBV7-3 and TRBJ2-7; D remains ambiguous. Germline V CDR1 and CDR2: SGHTA, FQGTGA. Trimming took 0 bases from V and 5 from J, leaving 8 bases between them. The length of the CDR3 is 13 residues. The DNA of the CDR3 is TGTGCCAGCAGCTTAACCGGTGCAGACGAGCAGTACTTC. Encoded protein: CASSLTGADEQYF.

The CDR3 here is CASSANEMDRFQFPEQYF. In DNA form, the CDR3 reads TGTGCCAGCAGTGCCAATGAAATGGACAGGTTCCAATTTCCCGAGCAGTACTTC. V is TRBV25-1 and J is TRBJ2-7; 7 bases are a match to TRBD1. Germline CDR1 and CDR2: MGHDK and SYGVNS. The CDR3 extends over 18 amino acids. V dropped 4 bases and J dropped 6; count of bases not matched to a gene: 21.

The chain couples TRBV7-3 to TRBJ1-5; possible D gene TRBD1, 5 bases. CDR3 length: 19 residues. Trimming cost V 0 bases and J 0 bases, with 18 bases left between them. The germline V gene encodes CDR1 SGHTA and CDR2 FQGTGA. This CDR3 is CASSLTNQGGVYSNQPQHF. CDR3 nucleotides: TGTGCCAGCAGCTTAACCAATCAGGGCGGAGTATATAGCAATCAGCCCCAGCATTTT.

The table lists this clonotype with a few counts. The chain recombines TRBV20-1 with TRBJ1-1; no firm D call. Germline CDR1 DFQATT, CDR2 SNEGSKA (reference sequence). The CDR3 length is 13 residues. V was trimmed by 5 bases and J by 5 bases, leaving 15 bases between them. The CDR3, as DNA: TGCAGTGCTCCCGGAGGACCCTTGACTGAAGCTTTCTTT. The encoded protein is CSAPGGPLTEAFF.

In this sample, this clonotype turned up a few times. V gene TRBV9 combines with J gene TRBJ2-3, with 7 bases that match TRBD1. Germline V gene lookup returns CDR1 SGDLS and CDR2 YYNGEE. The V and J ends lost 3 bases and 4 bases, in that order; junction bases with no gene match: 8. The CDR3 spans 15 residues. The CDR3 region is CASSEQGNRADTQYF. The DNA of the CDR3 is TGTGCCAGCAGCGAACAGGGGAATCGTGCAGATACGCAGTATTTT.

V and J are TRBV29-1 and TRBJ1-1; TRBD1 is a possible D gene (5 bases). Germline V CDR1 and CDR2: SQVTM, ANQGSEA. V dropped 4 bases and J dropped 4 bases, with 13 bases sitting between them. CDR3 size: 13 residues. CDR3 loop: CSVGEGTGTEAFF. The DNA for the CDR3 is TGCAGCGTTGGGGAGGGGACGGGCACTGAAGCTTTCTTT.

This clonotype was detected a few times. The chain has TRBV6-5 and TRBJ1-5; D unclear. The CDR3 spans 12 residues. Between the trimmed V and J ends, which lost 7 bases and 2 bases, there was a span of 6 bases. Germline CDR1 MNHEY, CDR2 SVGAGI. CDR3 nucleotide sequence: TGTGCCAGCAAGGGAGGCAATCAGCCCCAGCATTTT. It specifies CASKGGNQPQHF.